The T cell receptor (beta chain) under discussion was sequenced for a study of cytomegalovirus exposure and HLA in healthy donors. For this clone: This sample also contains other DNA sequences that code for the same CDR3.

PCR used 60 Vbeta primers and 13 Jbeta primers. The protocol was immunoSEQ multiplex PCR, while the TCRdb copy is restricted to in-frame clones and leaves out a portion. Of roughly 180,000 clones in the sample, 82% are singletons; the top ten hold approximately 1.5%. The material sequenced was PBMCs. The sequence came from a male donor in good health and CMV-seronegative.

The chain's CDR3 is CSVMTGSFGEKLFF. The CDR3, as DNA: TGCAGCGTTATGACAGGGAGTTTTGGGGAAAAACTGTTTTTT. J is TRBJ1-4 and V is TRBV29-1; 7 nucleotides agree with TRBD1. Germline CDR1 reads SQVTM; CDR2 reads ANQGSEA. The CDR3 is 14 amino acids. Trimming took 5 bases from V and 8 from J; bases not matched to a gene: 11.